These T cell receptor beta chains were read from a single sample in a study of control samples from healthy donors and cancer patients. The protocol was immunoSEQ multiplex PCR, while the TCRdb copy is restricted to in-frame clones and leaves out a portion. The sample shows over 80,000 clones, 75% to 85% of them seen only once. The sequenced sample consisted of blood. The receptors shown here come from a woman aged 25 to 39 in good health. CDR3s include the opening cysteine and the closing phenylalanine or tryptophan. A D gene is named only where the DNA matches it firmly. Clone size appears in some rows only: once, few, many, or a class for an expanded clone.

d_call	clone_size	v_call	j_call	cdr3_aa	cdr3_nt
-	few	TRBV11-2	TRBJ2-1	CASSPPSAGVKGNEQFF	TGTGCCAGCAGCCCCCCTTCGGCAGGGGTGAAGGGCAATGAGCAGTTCTTC
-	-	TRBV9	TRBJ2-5	CASSPVQYSAETQYF	TGTGCCAGCAGCCCGGTCCAATACAGCGCGGAGACCCAGTACTTC
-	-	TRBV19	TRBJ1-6	CASSITVAVNSPLHF	TGTGCCAGTAGTATTACTGTGGCCGTTAATTCACCCCTCCACTTT
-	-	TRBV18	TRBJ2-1	CASSPKGGKSDEQFF	TGTGCCAGCTCACCAAAGGGGGGGAAATCGGATGAGCAGTTCTTC
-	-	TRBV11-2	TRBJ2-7	CASSIPSSYEQYF	TGTGCCAGCAGCATCCCGAGCTCCTACGAGCAGTACTTC
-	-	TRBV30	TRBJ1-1	CAWSVRSGLSTEAFF	TGTGCCTGGAGTGTACGAAGTGGCCTTAGCACTGAAGCTTTCTTT
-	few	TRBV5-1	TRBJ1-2	CASSLGTRDGYTF	TGCGCCAGCAGCTTGGGGACCCGGGATGGCTACACCTTC
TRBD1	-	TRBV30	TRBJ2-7	CAWGQGAPEQYF	TGTGCCTGGGGACAGGGGGCTCCCGAGCAGTACTTC
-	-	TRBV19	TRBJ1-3	CASTTGVSGNTIYF	TGTGCCAGTACGACGGGCGTCTCTGGAAACACCATATATTTT
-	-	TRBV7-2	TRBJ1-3	CASSLASGGVGNTIYF	TGTGCCAGCAGCTTAGCGAGTGGGGGGGTTGGAAACACCATATATTTT
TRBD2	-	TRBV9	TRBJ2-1	CASSSSGGASYNEQFF	TGTGCCAGCAGTAGTAGCGGGGGGGCCTCCTACAATGAGCAGTTCTTC
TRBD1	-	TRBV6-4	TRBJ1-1	CASSVDRGAEAFF	TGTGCCAGCAGTGTCGACAGGGGAGCTGAAGCTTTCTTT
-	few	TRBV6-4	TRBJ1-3	CASSDPAGEANTIYF	TGTGCCAGCAGTGACCCAGCCGGGGAGGCAAACACCATATATTTT
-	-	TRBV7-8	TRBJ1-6	CASSLEGGPSSYNSPLHF	TGTGCCAGCAGCTTAGAGGGAGGCCCAAGCTCCTATAATTCACCCCTCCACTTT
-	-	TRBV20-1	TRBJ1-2	CSAALRGGYTF	TGCAGTGCCGCCTTAAGGGGAGGCTACACCTTC
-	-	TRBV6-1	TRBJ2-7	CASSEVGTAYEQYF	TGTGCCAGCAGTGAAGTTGGGACGGCATACGAGCAGTACTTC
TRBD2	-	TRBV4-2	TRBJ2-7	CASSPLAGNEEQYF	TGTGCCAGCAGCCCACTAGCGGGGAATGAGGAGCAGTACTTC
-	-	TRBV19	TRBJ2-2	CASSLGVAGELFF	TGTGCCAGTAGTCTAGGAGTGGCCGGGGAGCTGTTTTTT
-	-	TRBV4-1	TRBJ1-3	CASSQDSGAEVVSGNTIYF	TGCGCCAGCAGCCAAGATAGTGGAGCAGAGGTCGTCTCTGGAAACACCATATATTTT
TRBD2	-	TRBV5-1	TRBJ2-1	CASSDSSGGAFNEQFF	TGCGCCAGCAGCGACAGTAGCGGGGGGGCCTTCAATGAGCAGTTCTTC
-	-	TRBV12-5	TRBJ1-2	CASGSLVTTVYGYTF	TGTGCTAGTGGTTCCCTCGTGACGACGGTCTATGGCTACACCTTC
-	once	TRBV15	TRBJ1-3	CATSPARNTIYF	TGTGCCACCAGTCCAGCGCGAAACACCATATATTTT
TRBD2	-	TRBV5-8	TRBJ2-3	CASSLVAGLAGGWGTDTQYF	TGTGCCAGCAGCTTGGTGGCGGGACTAGCGGGGGGCTGGGGCACAGATACGCAGTATTTT
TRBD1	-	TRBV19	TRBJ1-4	CASSAPGTGGAELFF	TGTGCCAGTAGTGCCCCCGGGACAGGGGGCGCAGAACTGTTTTTT
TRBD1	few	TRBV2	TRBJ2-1	CASSPQGAFETIGYNEQFF	TGTGCCAGCAGCCCACAGGGGGCTTTCGAGACGATAGGGTACAATGAGCAGTTCTTC
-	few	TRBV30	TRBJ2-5	CAWSVRASRETQYF	TGTGCCTGGAGTGTACGGGCGAGCAGGGAGACCCAGTACTTC
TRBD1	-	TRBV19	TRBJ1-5	CASSWDSSDQPQHF	TGTGCCAGTAGTTGGGACAGTAGCGATCAGCCCCAGCATTTT
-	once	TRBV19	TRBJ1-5	CASTINAGSRNQPQHF	TGTGCCAGTACCATAAACGCAGGGTCGAGGAATCAGCCCCAGCATTTT
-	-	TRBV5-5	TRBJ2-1	CASSPAALEQFF	TGTGCCAGCAGCCCAGCGGCGCTTGAGCAGTTCTTC
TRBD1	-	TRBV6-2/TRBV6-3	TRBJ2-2	CASSYRTGGLTGELFF	TGTGCCAGCAGTTACCGTACAGGGGGCCTCACCGGGGAGCTGTTTTTT
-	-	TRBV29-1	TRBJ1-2	CSVVGAGGYTF	TGCAGCGTTGTAGGGGCGGGGGGCTACACCTTC
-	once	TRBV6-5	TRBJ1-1	CASSYYPQFGTEAFF	TGTGCCAGCAGTTACTACCCTCAATTTGGCACTGAAGCTTTCTTT
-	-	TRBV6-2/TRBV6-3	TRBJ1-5	CASSTSLNQPQHF	TGTGCCAGCAGTACCAGTCTCAATCAGCCCCAGCATTTT
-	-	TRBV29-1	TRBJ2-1	CSVEKEGGNEQFF	TGCAGCGTTGAAAAGGAAGGAGGCAATGAGCAGTTCTTC
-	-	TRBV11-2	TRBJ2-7	CASSSLVRTYEQYF	TGTGCCAGCAGCTCTTTAGTTCGAACCTACGAGCAGTACTTC
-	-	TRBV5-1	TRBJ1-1	CASSLPVFGAEAFF	TGCGCCAGCAGCTTACCGGTTTTTGGGGCTGAAGCTTTCTTT
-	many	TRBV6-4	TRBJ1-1	CASSDSSPPDNEAFF	TGTGCCAGCAGTGACTCCTCCCCCCCGGATAATGAAGCTTTCTTT
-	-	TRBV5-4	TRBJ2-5	CASSPGSARGQETQYF	TGTGCCAGCAGCCCAGGGTCAGCGAGAGGACAAGAGACCCAGTACTTC
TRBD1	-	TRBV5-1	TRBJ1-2	CASSNPGTGDYGYTF	TGCGCCAGCAGCAATCCCGGGACAGGAGACTATGGCTACACCTTC
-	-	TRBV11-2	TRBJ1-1	CASSLDRGFTEPEAFF	TGTGCCAGCAGCTTAGATCGGGGGTTCACGGAGCCTGAAGCTTTCTTT
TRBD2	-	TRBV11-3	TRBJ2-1	CASSPGLAEFNEQFF	TGTGCCAGCAGCCCAGGACTAGCGGAATTCAATGAGCAGTTCTTC
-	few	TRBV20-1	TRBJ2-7	CSAEDKYEQYF	TGCAGTGCTGAAGACAAATACGAGCAGTACTTC
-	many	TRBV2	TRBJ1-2	CASIGTSSGYTF	TGTGCCAGCATAGGCACGTCTAGTGGCTACACCTTC
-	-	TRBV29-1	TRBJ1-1	CSVEIGGGNTEAFF	TGCAGCGTTGAGATTGGGGGGGGAAACACTGAAGCTTTCTTT
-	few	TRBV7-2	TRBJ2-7	CASSLPRGYEQYF	TGTGCCAGCAGCTTACCCAGGGGATACGAGCAGTACTTC
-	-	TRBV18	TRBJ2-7	CASSPPQGSHEQYF	TGTGCCAGCTCACCACCGCAGGGGAGCCACGAGCAGTACTTC
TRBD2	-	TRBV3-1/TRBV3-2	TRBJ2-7	CASSQRMSTGTSTYEQYF	TGTGCCAGCAGCCAAAGGATGTCTACAGGGACTAGCACCTACGAGCAGTACTTC
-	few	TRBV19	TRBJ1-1	CASILLGGTEAFF	TGTGCCAGTATTCTTTTAGGGGGCACTGAAGCTTTCTTT
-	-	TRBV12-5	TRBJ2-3	CASGLVRLDTQYF	TGTGCTAGTGGTTTGGTACGGTTAGATACGCAGTATTTT
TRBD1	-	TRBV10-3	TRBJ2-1	CAIQLGTGTHEQFF	TGTGCCATTCAGCTGGGGACAGGGACCCATGAGCAGTTCTTC
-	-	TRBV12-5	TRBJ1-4	CASGLIGEELFF	TGTGCTAGTGGTTTGATCGGGGAGGAACTGTTTTTT
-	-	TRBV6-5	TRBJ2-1	CASSYSSRGVTEQFF	TGTGCCAGCAGTTACTCATCGCGCGGGGTAACCGAGCAGTTCTTC
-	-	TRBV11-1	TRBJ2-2	CASSPRTLNTGELFF	TGTGCCAGCAGCCCAAGGACACTGAACACCGGGGAGCTGTTTTTT
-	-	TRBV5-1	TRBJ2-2	CASSLARNTGELFF	TGCGCCAGCAGCTTGGCCAGAAACACCGGGGAGCTGTTTTTT
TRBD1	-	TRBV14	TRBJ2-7	CASSRRTGRYNEQYF	TGTGCCAGCAGCCGGCGGACAGGGCGTTACAACGAGCAGTACTTC